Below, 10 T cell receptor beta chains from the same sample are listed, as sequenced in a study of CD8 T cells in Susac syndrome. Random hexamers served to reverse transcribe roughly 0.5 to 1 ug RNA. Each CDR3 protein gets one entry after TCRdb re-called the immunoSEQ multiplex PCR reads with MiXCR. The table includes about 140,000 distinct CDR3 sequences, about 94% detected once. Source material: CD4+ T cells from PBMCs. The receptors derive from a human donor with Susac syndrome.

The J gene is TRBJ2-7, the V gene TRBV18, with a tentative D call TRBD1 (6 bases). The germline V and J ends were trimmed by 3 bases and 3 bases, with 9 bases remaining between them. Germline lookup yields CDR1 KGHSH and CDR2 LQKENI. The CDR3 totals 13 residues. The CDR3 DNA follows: TGTGCCAGCTCACCGGGCAGGGGCTACGAGCAGTACTTC. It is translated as CASSPGRGYEQYF. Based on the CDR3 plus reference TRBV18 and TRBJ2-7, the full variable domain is NAGVMQNPRHLVRRRGQEARLRCSPMKGHSHVYWYRQLPEEGLKFMVYLQKENIIDESGMPKERFSAEFPKEGPSILRIQQVVRGDSAAYFCASSPGRGYEQYFGPGTRLTVT.

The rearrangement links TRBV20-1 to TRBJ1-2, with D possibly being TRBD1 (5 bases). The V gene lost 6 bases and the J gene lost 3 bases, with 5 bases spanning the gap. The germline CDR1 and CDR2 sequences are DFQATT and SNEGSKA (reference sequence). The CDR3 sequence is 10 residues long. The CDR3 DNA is TGCAGTGCACAGGACTATGGCTACACCTTC. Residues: CSAQDYGYTF.

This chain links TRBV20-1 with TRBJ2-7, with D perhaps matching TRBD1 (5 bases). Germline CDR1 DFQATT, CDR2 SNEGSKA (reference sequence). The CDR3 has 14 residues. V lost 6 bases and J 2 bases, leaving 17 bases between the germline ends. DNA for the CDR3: TGCAGTGCCCCCCTTACAGGTTTTGCCTACGAGCAGTACTTC. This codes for CSAPLTGFAYEQYF.

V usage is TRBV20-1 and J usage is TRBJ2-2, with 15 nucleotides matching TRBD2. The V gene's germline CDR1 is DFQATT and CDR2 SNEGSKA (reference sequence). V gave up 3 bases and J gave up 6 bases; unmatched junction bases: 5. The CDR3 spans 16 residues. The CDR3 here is CSASRGLAGGAGELFF. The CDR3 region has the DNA TGCAGTGCTAGTCGGGGACTAGCGGGAGGCGCCGGGGAGCTGTTTTTT.

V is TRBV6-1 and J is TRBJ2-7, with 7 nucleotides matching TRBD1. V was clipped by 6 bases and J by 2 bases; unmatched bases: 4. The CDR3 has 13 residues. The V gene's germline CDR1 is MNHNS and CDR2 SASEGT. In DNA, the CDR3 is TGTGCCAGCAGCGGGACAGTAACCTACGAGCAGTACTTC. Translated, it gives CASSGTVTYEQYF.

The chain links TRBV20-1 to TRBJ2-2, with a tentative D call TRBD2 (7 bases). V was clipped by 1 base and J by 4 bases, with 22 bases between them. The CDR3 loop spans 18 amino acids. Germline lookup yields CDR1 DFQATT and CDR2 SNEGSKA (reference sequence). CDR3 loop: CSARGAGKGEGRTGELFF. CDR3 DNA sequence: TGCAGTGCTAGAGGGGCAGGGAAGGGGGAGGGCCGCACCGGGGAGCTGTTTTTT.

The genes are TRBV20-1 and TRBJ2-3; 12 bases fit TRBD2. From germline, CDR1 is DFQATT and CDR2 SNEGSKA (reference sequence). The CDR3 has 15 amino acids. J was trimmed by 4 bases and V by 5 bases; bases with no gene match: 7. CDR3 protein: CSAPRLAGVSDTQYF. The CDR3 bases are TGCAGTGCTCCCCGACTAGCGGGAGTGTCAGATACGCAGTATTTT.

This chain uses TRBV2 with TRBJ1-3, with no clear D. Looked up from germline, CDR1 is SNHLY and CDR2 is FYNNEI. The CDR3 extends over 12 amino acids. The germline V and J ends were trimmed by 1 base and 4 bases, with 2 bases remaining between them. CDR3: CASSEGGNTIYF. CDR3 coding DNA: TGTGCCAGCAGTGAAGGAGGAAACACCATATATTTT.

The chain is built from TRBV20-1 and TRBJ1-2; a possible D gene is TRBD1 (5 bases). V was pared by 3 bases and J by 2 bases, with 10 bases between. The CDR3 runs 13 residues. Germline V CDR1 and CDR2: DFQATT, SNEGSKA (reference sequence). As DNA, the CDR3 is TGCAGTGCTAGCACTACAGGAAACTATGGCTACACCTTC. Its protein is CSASTTGNYGYTF.

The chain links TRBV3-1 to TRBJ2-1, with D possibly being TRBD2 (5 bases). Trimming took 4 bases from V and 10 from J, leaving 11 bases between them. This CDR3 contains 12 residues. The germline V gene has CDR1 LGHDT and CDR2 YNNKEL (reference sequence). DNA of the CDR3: TGTGCCAGCAGCCGCCTGACGGGGGAGCAGTTCTTC. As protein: CASSRLTGEQFF.